This note documents a single T cell receptor (beta chain) sequence. Its antigen is not identified. Researchers ran the PCR with 60 Vbeta and 13 Jbeta primers. As handled by the study authors: Later analysis identified some 80 million unique TCR beta chains, approximately 10 million shared. Clones were read by immunoSEQ multiplex PCR, and TCRdb kept only the in-frame ones, dropping some. The V and J calls and clone size were taken over from that table, and D and trimming were inferred from the DNA. The repertoire has over 100,000 clones, approximately 80% of them found once; the top ten carry 11%. The data originate from a study of cytomegalovirus exposure and HLA in healthy donors. As for the study in general: In an early release, HLA-typed donors contributed 90 million or so unique TCR sequences. Notes on the study in general: An analysis done earlier found most TCR beta V segments productive about 87% or about 30% of the time. It was reported in a later analysis that an Asian-associated ancestry cluster showed fewer N-insertions than the approximately 690-donor mean.

The sequenced sample was PBMCs. The TCR sequence derives from a middle-aged man in good health and CMV-seropositive.

This chain's CDR3 is CASSTGQGGGGELFF. The CDR3 DNA reads TGTGCCAGCAGCACGGGACAGGGGGGAGGCGGGGAGCTGTTTTTT. This chain joins TRBV9 and TRBJ2-2; 11 bases align to TRBD1. J was trimmed by 7 bases and V by 4 bases; bases with no gene match: 6. This CDR3 contains 15 residues. Looked up from germline, CDR1 is SGDLS and CDR2 is YYNGEE.